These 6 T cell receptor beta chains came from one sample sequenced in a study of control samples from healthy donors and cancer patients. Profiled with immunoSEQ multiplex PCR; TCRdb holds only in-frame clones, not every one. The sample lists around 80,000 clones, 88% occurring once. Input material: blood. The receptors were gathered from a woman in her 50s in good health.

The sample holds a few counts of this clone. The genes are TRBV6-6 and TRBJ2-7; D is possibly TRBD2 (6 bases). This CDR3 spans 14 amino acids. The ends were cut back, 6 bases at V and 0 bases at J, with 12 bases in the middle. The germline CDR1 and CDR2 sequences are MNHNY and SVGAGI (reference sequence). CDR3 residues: CASSQDGSSYEQYF. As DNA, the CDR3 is TGTGCCAGCAGCCAGGACGGGAGCTCCTACGAGCAGTACTTC.

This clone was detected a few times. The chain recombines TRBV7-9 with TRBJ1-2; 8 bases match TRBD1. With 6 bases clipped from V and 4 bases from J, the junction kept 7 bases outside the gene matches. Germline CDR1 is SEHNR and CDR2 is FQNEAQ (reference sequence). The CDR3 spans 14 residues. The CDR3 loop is CASRTTGEPYGYTF. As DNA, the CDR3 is TGTGCCAGCAGGACGACAGGGGAACCCTATGGCTACACCTTC.

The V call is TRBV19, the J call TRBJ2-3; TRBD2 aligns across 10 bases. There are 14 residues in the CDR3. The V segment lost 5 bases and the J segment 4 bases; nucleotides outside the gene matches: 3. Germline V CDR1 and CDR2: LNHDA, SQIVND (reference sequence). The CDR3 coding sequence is TGTGCCAGTAGTTCAGCGGGGGGGCCAGATACGCAGTATTTT. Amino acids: CASSSAGGPDTQYF.

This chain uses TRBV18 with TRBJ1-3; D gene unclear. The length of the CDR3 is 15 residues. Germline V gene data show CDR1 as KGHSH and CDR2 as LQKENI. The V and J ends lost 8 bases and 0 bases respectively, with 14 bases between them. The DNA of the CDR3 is TGTGCCAGCGAAGTCGGACTGACCTCTGGAAACACCATATATTTT. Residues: CASEVGLTSGNTIYF.

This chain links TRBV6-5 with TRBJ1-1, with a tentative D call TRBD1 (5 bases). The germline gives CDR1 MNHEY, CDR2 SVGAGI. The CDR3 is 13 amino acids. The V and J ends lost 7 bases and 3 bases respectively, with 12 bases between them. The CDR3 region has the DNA TGTGCCAGCACCAGGGACGGATACACTGAAGCTTTCTTT. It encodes CASTRDGYTEAFF.

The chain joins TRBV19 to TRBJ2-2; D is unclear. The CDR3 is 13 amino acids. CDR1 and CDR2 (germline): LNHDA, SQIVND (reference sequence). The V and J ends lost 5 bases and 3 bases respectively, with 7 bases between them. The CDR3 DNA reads TGTGCCAGTAGTCTGGGCTACACCGGGGAGCTGTTTTTT. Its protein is CASSLGYTGELFF.